These 28 T cell receptor beta chains were all obtained from the same sample, sequenced in a study of T cell repertoires in ileal Crohn's disease (dated by TCRdb to about 2019). The intended sense of this specimen's time point label: proximal margin of the surgical specimen (macroscopically non-inflamed). The library was generated by the immunoSEQ multiplex PCR assay. Not all clones reach the TCRdb copy of this immuneACCESS table, which keeps in-frame sequences only. Checked studies attribute under half of the gap to unresolved V genes and leave the rest unexplained. The sample records about 6,000 clones, roughly four fifths of which are singletons. About 6.5% of the sample comes from the top ten. Sample: ileal tissue. The receptors here all came from an adult with Crohn's disease.

For this clone: Other DNA sequences in this specimen translate into the identical CDR3. This chain connects TRBV2 to TRBJ2-6; D is perhaps TRBD2 (5 bases). This CDR3 is built from 18 residues. Trimming pared 1 base from V and 0 bases from J, leaving 13 bases between. Germline CDR1 reads SNHLY; CDR2 reads FYNNEI. CDR3 loop: CASSEGRAGLSGANVLTF. CDR3 in DNA: TGTGCCAGCAGTGAAGGTAGGGCGGGTCTCTCTGGGGCCAACGTCCTGACTTTC.

This rearrangement joins TRBV2 to TRBJ1-6, with 7 bases aligning to TRBD1. This CDR3 is 13 amino acids long. The germline gives CDR1 SNHLY, CDR2 FYNNEI. The ends lost 7 bases at V and 7 bases at J; junction bases unmatched: 4. The chain's CDR3 is CASKGTENSPLHF. The CDR3 region has the DNA TGTGCCAGCAAAGGGACAGAGAATTCACCCCTCCACTTT.

This chain joins TRBV4-2 and TRBJ1-2; D unclear. The V and J ends lost 3 bases and 0 bases respectively, with 14 bases between them. This CDR3 is built from 16 residues. Looked up from germline, CDR1 is LGHNA and CDR2 is YNFKEQ. CDR3 bases: TGTGCCAGCAGCCAGGGATCAGGTCCCACTAACTATGGCTACACCTTC. Translated: CASSQGSGPTNYGYTF.

The genes are TRBV6-6 and TRBJ1-1, with D perhaps TRBD1 (5 bases). The CDR3 loop spans 15 amino acids. Germline lookup yields CDR1 MNHNY and CDR2 SVGAGI (reference sequence). V was clipped by 6 bases and J by 4 bases, with 18 bases between them. The DNA of the CDR3 is TGTGCCAGCAGCCGGGCCCGACCTGGGGGCACTGAAGCTTTCTTT. Residues: CASSRARPGGTEAFF.

This clone has just a few counts. The genes are TRBV30 and TRBJ1-2; 8 bases match TRBD1. Germline CDR1 GTSNPN, CDR2 SVGIG (reference sequence). This CDR3 spans 14 amino acids. V gave up 4 bases and J gave up 7 bases; unmatched junction bases: 11. CDR3 in amino acids: CAWTRQGPGIGYTF. DNA of the CDR3: TGTGCCTGGACCCGACAGGGGCCGGGGATTGGCTACACCTTC.

This clone was observed a single time. The V gene is TRBV5-8, the J gene TRBJ2-7; 8 positions match TRBD1. Germline assignment: CDR1 SGHTS and CDR2 YDEGEE. This CDR3 is 16 amino acids long. V was pared by 5 bases and J by 0 bases, with 10 bases of the junction left unmatched. Here the CDR3 reads CASSRDRGTGSYEQYF. CDR3 sequence (DNA): TGTGCCAGCAGTCGCGACAGGGGAACCGGCTCCTACGAGCAGTACTTC.

The rearrangement uses TRBV30 and TRBJ2-5; 10 bases are shared with TRBD1. Germline V CDR1 and CDR2: GTSNPN, SVGIG (reference sequence). J lost 5 bases, V lost 5 bases, and 5 bases had no gene match. This CDR3 region has 13 residues. In nucleotides, the CDR3 is TGTGCCTGGGGGACAGGGGCAGGGGAGACCCAGTACTTC. It translates to CAWGTGAGETQYF. Full variable domain (missing parts from reference TRBV30 and TRBJ2-5): SQTIHQWPATLVQPVGSPLSLECTVEGTSNPNLYWYRQAAGRGLQLLFYSVGIGQISSEVPQNLSASRPQDRQFILSSKKLLLSDSGFYLCAWGTGAGETQYFGPGTRLLVL.

DNA of the CDR3: TGTGCCAGCAGCCTTACCCGGTCCGGGACAACCTCCTACGAGCAGTACTTC. Protein product: CASSLTRSGTTSYEQYF. The rearrangement uses TRBV4-2 and TRBJ2-5, with D possibly being TRBD1 (6 bases). The end of the DNA fits TRBJ2-7 better, so the J call may be wrong. The CDR3 is 17 residues long. Germline V gene lookup returns CDR1 LGHNA and CDR2 YNFKEQ.

The V call is TRBV6-1, the J call TRBJ2-1; 7 bases align to TRBD2. The germline CDR1 and CDR2 sequences are MNHNS and SASEGT. The V segment lost 4 bases and the J segment 3 bases; nucleotides outside the gene matches: 6. The CDR3 is made up of 15 amino acids. This CDR3 is CASSVGGGVYNEQFF. Written as DNA, the CDR3 is TGTGCCAGCAGTGTTGGGGGAGGGGTCTACAATGAGCAGTTCTTC.

V is TRBV29-1 and J is TRBJ2-3; D gene ambiguous. The germline V and J ends were trimmed by 4 bases and 6 bases, with 8 bases remaining between them. There are 11 residues in the CDR3. Germline CDR1 SQVTM, CDR2 ANQGSEA. As DNA, the CDR3 is TGCAGCGTTGTCCCCTCGGATACGCAGTATTTT. It codes for CSVVPSDTQYF.

The chain has TRBV5-1 and TRBJ1-5; no clear D. Germline loops: CDR1 SGHRS, CDR2 YFSETQ. V lost 5 bases, J lost 3 bases, and 9 bases lay in between. This CDR3 spans 13 amino acids. The CDR3 here is CASRESSNQPQHF. CDR3 coding DNA: TGCGCCAGCAGGGAGAGTTCCAATCAGCCCCAGCATTTT.

The chain has TRBV6-1 and TRBJ2-2, with TRBD1 matching over 9 bases. V lost 11 bases and J lost 6; bases outside the gene matches: 13. The germline CDR1 and CDR2 sequences are MNHNS and SASEGT. The CDR3 length is 15 residues. This chain's CDR3 is CAGNSGTGSAGELFF. The CDR3 DNA follows: TGTGCCGGGAACTCCGGGACAGGGTCTGCCGGGGAGCTGTTTTTT.

This clone was counted between two and nine times. This rearrangement joins TRBV7-2 to TRBJ1-6; no definite D call. The CDR3 contains 13 residues. In germline, CDR1 is SGHTA, CDR2 FQGNSA. Trimming took off 1 base at V and 7 bases at J, with 5 bases between the two ends. Here the CDR3 DNA reads TGTGCCAGCAGCTTAGATGGGAATTCACCCCTCCACTTT. Residues: CASSLDGNSPLHF.

In its sample, this clone was seen once. This chain uses TRBV29-1 with TRBJ1-1; D is possibly TRBD1 (5 bases). This CDR3 has 11 residues. Germline V gene lookup returns CDR1 SQVTM and CDR2 ANQGSEA. V was clipped by 6 bases and J by 4 bases, with 9 bases between them. CDR3 region: CSVRGFTEAFF. CDR3 sequence (DNA): TGCAGCGTGAGGGGATTCACTGAAGCTTTCTTT.

The genes are TRBV9 and TRBJ2-5; no firm D call. V was clipped by 0 bases and J by 3 bases, with 9 bases between them. The CDR3 is 14 amino acids. Germline V lookup: CDR1 SGDLS, CDR2 YYNGEE. The CDR3 DNA sequence: TGTGCCAGCAGCGTAGGGGCAGCAGAAGAGACCCAGTACTTC. Amino acid sequence: CASSVGAAEETQYF.

This chain uses TRBV7-3 with TRBJ2-1; the D gene is possibly TRBD2 (6 bases). V was clipped by 5 bases and J by 9 bases, with 8 bases between them. Germline-derived CDR1 and CDR2 are SGHTA and FQGTGA. This CDR3 comprises 11 residues. CDR3 protein: CASSGGSEQFF. The CDR3 DNA reads as TGTGCCAGCAGCGGGGGGAGTGAGCAGTTCTTC. The variable domain in full, completed from reference TRBV7-3 and TRBJ2-1, reads GAGVSQTPSNKVTEKGKYVELRCDPISGHTALYWYRQSLGQGPEFLIYFQGTGAADDSGLPNDRFFAVRPEGSVSTLKIQRTERGDSAVYLCASSGGSEQFFGPGTRLTVL.

The chain employs TRBV6-1 and TRBJ1-2, with D possibly matching TRBD1 (5 bases). Germline lookup yields CDR1 MNHNS and CDR2 SASEGT. CDR3 length equals 14 residues. The V and J ends lost 5 bases and 0 bases respectively, with 10 bases between them. For the CDR3, the DNA is TGTGCCAGCAGTCCCTCGGGGCCTAACTATGGCTACACCTTC. Encoded protein: CASSPSGPNYGYTF.

CDR3 bases: TGTGCCGGGTCGACAGGGATCAATCAGCCCCAGCATTTT. This encodes CAGSTGINQPQHF. The V and J genes are TRBV6-1 and TRBJ1-5; 7 positions match TRBD1. Losses at the gene ends were 11 bases for V and 3 bases for J; bases not matched to a gene: 7. Germline V gives CDR1 MNHNS, CDR2 SASEGT. The CDR3 extends over 13 amino acids.

This clone has a handful of counts. V is TRBV4-2 and J is TRBJ2-3; 10 bases fit TRBD2. V was pared by 4 bases and J by 7 bases, with 11 bases of the junction left unmatched. This CDR3 is built from 16 residues. Germline V CDR1 and CDR2: LGHNA, YNFKEQ. In nucleotides, the CDR3 is TGTGCCAGCAGCCGGAAAGCGGGAGGGCCTTTATATACGCAGTATTTT. It yields the protein CASSRKAGGPLYTQYF.

The chain links TRBV12-5 to TRBJ2-1; D is undetermined. Germline-derived CDR1 and CDR2 are LGHNT and FRNRAP. The CDR3 extends over 12 amino acids. V was trimmed by 1 base and J by 9 bases, leaving 7 bases between them. The CDR3 is CASGLEEGEQFF. The DNA for the CDR3 is TGTGCTAGTGGTTTGGAGGAAGGTGAGCAGTTCTTC. Full variable domain (outside the CDR3, taken from reference TRBV12-5 and TRBJ2-1): DARVTQTPRHKVTEMGQEVTMRCQPILGHNTVFWYRQTMMQGLELLAYFRNRAPLDDSGMPKDRFSAEMPDATLATLKIQPSEPRDSAVYFCASGLEEGEQFFGPGTRLTVL.

This chain links TRBV19 with TRBJ2-7, with 8 bases matching TRBD1. The junction had 3 bases not matched to a gene; V was cut back by 4 bases and J by 7 bases. CDR1 is LNHDA, CDR2 SQIVND, per germline (reference sequence). This CDR3 spans 12 amino acids. CDR3 coding DNA: TGTGCCAGTAGTACAGGGGGCACAGAGCAGTACTTC. Its translation is CASSTGGTEQYF.

This clone has just a few counts. The gene calls are TRBV2 and TRBJ2-7; 9 bases agree with TRBD1. The CDR3 contains 13 residues. The germline gives CDR1 SNHLY, CDR2 FYNNEI. Germline trimming cut 5 bases from V and 3 bases from J; bases unmatched to any gene: 2. CDR3 residues: CASSRDRDYEQYF. As DNA, the CDR3 is TGTGCCAGCAGTCGGGACAGGGACTACGAGCAGTACTTC.

The chain is built from TRBV19 and TRBJ2-1; a possible D gene is TRBD2 (5 bases). The V gene lost 6 bases and the J gene lost 0 bases, with 12 bases spanning the gap. CDR1 and CDR2 from the germline V gene are LNHDA and SQIVND (reference sequence). This CDR3 has 15 amino acids. Here the CDR3 reads CASSKAESSYNEQFF. CDR3 nucleotide sequence: TGTGCCAGTAGCAAAGCGGAGAGCTCCTACAATGAGCAGTTCTTC.

This clone has only a few counts. The rearrangement links TRBV5-1 to TRBJ1-1; no reliable D call. V was cut by 0 bases and J by 5 bases, with 11 bases left in between. CDR3 length: 14 residues. Germline V gene lookup returns CDR1 SGHRS and CDR2 YFSETQ. CDR3 DNA: TGCGCCAGCAGCTTGGTCCGTTATGGGACTGAAGCTTTCTTT. It specifies CASSLVRYGTEAFF.

The rearrangement uses TRBV19 and TRBJ1-1, with a weak D call TRBD1 (5 bases). CDR1 is LNHDA, CDR2 SQIVND, per germline (reference sequence). Trimming shortened V by 5 bases and J by 2 bases, and 15 bases separated the two germline ends. The CDR3 has 15 amino acids. The CDR3 nucleotides are TGTGCCAGTAGTCCCCTCTGGGGCGATAACACTGAAGCTTTCTTT. Protein: CASSPLWGDNTEAFF.

This sequence joins TRBV4-2 and TRBJ2-1; D possibly corresponds to TRBD2 (6 bases). The CDR3 has 15 residues. Germline V gives CDR1 LGHNA, CDR2 YNFKEQ. V was cut by 4 bases and J by 2 bases, with 12 bases left in between. The DNA for the CDR3 is TGTGCCAGCAGCCCCGAGGAGCGGGCCTACAATGAGCAGTTCTTC. It translates to CASSPEERAYNEQFF.

The CDR3 coding sequence is TGTGCCAGCGCAGAGACAGTTAACACTGAAGCTTTCTTT. Translation gives CASAETVNTEAFF. J is TRBJ1-1 and V is TRBV7-9; TRBD1 might be the D (5 bases). CDR1 is SEHNR, CDR2 FQNEAQ, per germline (reference sequence). Trimming left V 8 bases short and J 2 bases short, with 12 bases between. The CDR3 contains 13 residues.

This chain connects TRBV9 to TRBJ2-7; no clear D. There are 14 residues in the CDR3. From germline, CDR1 is SGDLS and CDR2 YYNGEE. V shed 2 bases and J shed 1 base, with 10 bases lying between them. For the CDR3, the DNA is TGTGCCAGCAGCGTTAATCCAGTATCCTACGAGCAGTACTTC. Translating it yields CASSVNPVSYEQYF.